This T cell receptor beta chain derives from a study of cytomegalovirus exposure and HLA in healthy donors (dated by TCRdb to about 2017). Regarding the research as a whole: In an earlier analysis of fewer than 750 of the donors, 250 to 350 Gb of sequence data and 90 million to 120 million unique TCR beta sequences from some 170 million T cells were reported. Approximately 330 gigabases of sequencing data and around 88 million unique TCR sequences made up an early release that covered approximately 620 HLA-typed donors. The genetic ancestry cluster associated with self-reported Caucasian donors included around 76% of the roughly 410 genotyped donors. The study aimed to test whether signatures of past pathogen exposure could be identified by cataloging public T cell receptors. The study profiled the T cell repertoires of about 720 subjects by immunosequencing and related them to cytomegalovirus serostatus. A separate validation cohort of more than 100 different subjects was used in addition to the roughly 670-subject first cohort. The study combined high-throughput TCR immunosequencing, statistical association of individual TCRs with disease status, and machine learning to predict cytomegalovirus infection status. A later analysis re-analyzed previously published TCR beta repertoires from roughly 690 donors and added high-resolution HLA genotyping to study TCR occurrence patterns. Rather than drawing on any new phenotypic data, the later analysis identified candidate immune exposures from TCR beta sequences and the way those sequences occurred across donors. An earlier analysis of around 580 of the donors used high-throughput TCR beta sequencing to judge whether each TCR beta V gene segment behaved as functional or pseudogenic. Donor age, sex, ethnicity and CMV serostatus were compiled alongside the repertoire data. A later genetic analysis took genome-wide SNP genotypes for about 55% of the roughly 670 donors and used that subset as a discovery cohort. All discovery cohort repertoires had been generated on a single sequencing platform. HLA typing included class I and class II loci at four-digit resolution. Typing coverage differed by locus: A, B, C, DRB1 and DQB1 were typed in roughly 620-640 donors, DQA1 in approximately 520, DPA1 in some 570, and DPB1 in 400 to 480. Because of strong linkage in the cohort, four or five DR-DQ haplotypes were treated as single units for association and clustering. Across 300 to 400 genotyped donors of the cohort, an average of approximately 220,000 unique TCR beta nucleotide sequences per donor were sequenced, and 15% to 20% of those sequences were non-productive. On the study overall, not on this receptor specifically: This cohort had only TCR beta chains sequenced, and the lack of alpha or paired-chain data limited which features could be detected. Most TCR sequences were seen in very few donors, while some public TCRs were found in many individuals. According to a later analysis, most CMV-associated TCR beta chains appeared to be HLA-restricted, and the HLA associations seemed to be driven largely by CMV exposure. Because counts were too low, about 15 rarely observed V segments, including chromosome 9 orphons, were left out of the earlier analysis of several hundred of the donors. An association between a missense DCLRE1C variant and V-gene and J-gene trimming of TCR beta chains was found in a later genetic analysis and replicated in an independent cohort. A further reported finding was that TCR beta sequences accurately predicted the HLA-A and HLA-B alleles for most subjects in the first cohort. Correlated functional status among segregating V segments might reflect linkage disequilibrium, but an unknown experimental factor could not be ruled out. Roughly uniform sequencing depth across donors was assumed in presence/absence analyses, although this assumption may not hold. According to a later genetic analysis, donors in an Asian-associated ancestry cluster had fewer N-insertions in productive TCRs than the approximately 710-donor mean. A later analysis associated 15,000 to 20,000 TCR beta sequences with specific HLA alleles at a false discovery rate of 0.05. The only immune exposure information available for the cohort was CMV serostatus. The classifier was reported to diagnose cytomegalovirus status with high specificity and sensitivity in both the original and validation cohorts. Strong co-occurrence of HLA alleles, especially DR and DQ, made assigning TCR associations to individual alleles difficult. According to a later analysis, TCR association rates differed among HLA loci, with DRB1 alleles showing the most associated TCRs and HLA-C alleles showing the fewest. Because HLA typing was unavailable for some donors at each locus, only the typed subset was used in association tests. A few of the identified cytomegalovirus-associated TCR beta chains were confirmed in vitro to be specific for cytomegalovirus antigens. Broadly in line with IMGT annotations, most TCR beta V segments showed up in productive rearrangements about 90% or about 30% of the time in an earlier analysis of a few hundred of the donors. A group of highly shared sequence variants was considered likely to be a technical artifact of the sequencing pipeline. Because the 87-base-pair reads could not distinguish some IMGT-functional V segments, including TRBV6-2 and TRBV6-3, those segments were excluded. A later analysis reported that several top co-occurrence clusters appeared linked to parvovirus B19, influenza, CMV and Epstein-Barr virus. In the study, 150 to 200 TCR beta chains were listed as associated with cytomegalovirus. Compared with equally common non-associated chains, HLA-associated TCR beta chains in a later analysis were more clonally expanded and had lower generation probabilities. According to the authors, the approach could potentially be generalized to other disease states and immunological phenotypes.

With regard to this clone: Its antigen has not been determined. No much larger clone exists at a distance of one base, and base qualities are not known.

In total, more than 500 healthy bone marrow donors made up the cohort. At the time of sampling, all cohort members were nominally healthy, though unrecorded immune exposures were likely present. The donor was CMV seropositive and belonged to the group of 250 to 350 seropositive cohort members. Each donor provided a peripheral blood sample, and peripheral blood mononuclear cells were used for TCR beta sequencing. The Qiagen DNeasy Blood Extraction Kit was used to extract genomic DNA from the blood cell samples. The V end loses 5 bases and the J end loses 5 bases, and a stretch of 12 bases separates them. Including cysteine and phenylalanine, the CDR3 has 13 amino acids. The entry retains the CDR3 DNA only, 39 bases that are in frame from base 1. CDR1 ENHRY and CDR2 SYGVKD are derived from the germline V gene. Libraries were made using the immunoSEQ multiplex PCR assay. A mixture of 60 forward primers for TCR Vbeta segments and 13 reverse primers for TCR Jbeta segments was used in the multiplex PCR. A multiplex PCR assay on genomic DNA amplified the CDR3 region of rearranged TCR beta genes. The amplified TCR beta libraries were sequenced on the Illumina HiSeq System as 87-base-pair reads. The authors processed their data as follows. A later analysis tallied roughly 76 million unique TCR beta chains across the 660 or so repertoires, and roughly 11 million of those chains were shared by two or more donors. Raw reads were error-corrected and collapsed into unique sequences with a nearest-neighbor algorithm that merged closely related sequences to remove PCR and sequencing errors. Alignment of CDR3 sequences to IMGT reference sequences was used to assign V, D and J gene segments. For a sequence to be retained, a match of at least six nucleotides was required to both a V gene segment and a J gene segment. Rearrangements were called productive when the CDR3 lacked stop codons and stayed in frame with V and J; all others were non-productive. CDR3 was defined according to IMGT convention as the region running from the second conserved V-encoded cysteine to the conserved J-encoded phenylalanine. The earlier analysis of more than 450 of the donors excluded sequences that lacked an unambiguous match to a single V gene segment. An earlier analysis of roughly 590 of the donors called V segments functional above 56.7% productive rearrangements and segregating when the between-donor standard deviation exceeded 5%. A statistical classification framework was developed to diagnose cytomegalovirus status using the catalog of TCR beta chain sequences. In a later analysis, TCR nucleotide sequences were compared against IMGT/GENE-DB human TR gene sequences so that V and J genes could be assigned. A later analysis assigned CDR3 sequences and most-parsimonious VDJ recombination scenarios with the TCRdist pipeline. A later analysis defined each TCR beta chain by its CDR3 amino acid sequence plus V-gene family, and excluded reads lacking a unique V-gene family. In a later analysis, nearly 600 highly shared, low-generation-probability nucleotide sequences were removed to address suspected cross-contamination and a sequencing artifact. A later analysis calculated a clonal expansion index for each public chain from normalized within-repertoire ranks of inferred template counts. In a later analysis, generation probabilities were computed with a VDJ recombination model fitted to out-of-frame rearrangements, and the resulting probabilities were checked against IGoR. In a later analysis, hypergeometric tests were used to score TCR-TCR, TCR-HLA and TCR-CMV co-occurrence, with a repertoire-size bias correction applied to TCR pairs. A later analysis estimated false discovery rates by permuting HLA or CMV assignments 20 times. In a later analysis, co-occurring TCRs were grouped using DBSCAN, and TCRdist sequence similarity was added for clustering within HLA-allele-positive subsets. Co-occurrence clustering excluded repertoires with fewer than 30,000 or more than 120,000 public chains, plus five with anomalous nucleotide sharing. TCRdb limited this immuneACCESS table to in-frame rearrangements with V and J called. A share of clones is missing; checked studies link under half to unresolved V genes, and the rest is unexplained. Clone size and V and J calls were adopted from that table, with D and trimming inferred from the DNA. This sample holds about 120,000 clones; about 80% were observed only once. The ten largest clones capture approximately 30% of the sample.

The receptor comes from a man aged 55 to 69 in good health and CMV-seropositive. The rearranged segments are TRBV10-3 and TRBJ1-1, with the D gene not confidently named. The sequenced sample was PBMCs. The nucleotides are TGTGCCATCAGTCAGAACCCGGGAACTGAAGCTTTCTTT. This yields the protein CAISQNPGTEAFF.